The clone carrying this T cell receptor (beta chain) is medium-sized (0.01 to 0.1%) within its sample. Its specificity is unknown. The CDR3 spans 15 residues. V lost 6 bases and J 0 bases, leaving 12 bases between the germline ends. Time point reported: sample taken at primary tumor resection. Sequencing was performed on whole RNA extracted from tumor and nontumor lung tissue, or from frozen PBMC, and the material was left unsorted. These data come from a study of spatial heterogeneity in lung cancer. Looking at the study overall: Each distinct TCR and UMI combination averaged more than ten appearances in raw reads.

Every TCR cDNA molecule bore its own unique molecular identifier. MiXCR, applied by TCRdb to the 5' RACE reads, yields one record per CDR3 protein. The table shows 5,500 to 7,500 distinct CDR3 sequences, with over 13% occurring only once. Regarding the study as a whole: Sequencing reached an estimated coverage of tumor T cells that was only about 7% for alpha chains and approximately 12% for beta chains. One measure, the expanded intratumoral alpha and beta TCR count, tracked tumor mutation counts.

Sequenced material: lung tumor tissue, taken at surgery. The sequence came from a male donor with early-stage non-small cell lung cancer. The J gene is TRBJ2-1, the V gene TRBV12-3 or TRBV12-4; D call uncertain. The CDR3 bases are TGTGCCAGCAGAAAGACCTTGAGCTCCTACAATGAGCAGTTCTTC. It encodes CASRKTLSSYNEQFF.